The sequence of this TCR beta chain was determined in a study of shared clonotypes between healthy human individuals. TCRdb's table, derived via immunoSEQ multiplex PCR, lists solely in-frame clones and lacks some. The table has approximately 1.9 million clones, just over 90% seen once. Concerning this clone itself: The target antigen is unknown.

CD45RO-negative, CCR7-positively selected cells formed the naive CD8 fraction, excluding terminally differentiated effector memory CD45RA+ cells. The germline V and J ends were trimmed by 2 bases and 0 bases, with 15 bases remaining between them. The CDR3 spans 18 residues. The germline V gene has CDR1 SGDLS and CDR2 YYNGEE. The study's findings and limits: Genetic and exposure-history diversity was limited by the small donor number. The authors sampled blood alone, and tissue repertoires likely differ. The naive CD4 repertoires of a few donors were compared, and 5% to 6.5% of clonotypes were shared.

The V gene is TRBV9, the J gene TRBJ2-6; D uncertain. This clonotype was obtained from a man aged 18 to 29 in good health. Some clones in this sample may be carry-over from other donors' samples. Sequencing was carried out using naive CD8+ T cells from PBMCs. The CDR3 sequence: CASSVGQLIRSGANVLTF. In DNA form, the CDR3 reads TGTGCCAGCAGCGTTGGGCAGTTAATTCGCTCTGGGGCCAACGTCCTGACTTTC.